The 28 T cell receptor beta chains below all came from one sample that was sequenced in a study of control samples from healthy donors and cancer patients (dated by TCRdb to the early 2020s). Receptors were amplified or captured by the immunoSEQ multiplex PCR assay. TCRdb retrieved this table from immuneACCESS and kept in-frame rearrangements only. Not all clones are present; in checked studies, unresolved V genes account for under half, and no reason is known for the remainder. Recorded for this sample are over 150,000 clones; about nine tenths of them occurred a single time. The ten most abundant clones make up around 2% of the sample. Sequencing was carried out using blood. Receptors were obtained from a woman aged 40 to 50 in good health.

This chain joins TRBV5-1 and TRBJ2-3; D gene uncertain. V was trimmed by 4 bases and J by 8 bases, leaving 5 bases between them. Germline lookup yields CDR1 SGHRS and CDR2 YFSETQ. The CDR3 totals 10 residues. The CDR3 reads CASSRSTQYF. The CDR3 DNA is TGCGCCAGCAGCCGAAGTACGCAGTATTTT. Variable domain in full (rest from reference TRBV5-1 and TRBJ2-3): KAGVTQTPRYLIKTRGQQVTLSCSPISGHRSVSWYQQTPGQGLQFLFEYFSETQRNKGNFPGRFSGRQFSNSRSEMNVSTLELGDSALYLCASSRSTQYFGPGTRLTVL.

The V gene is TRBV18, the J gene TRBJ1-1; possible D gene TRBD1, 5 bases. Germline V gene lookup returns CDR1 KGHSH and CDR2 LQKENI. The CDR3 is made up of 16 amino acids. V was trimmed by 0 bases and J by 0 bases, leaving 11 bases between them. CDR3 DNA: TGTGCCAGCTCACCACCGGTCGGAGGGGTGAACACTGAAGCTTTCTTT. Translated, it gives CASSPPVGGVNTEAFF.

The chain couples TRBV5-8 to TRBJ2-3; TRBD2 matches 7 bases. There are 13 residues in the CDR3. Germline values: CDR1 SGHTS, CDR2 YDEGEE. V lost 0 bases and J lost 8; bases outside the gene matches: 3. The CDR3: CASSLAGGGTQYF. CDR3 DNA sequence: TGTGCCAGCAGCTTGGCGGGAGGCGGTACGCAGTATTTT.

The CDR3 sequence: CASSFTREETQYF. The DNA for the CDR3 is TGTGCCAGCAGCTTCACCAGGGAAGAGACCCAGTACTTC. This rearrangement joins TRBV7-3 to TRBJ2-5; a possible D gene is TRBD1 (5 bases). The CDR3 loop spans 13 amino acids. CDR1 and CDR2 from the germline V gene are SGHTA and FQGTGA. The V gene lost 3 bases and the J gene lost 3 bases, with 8 bases spanning the gap.

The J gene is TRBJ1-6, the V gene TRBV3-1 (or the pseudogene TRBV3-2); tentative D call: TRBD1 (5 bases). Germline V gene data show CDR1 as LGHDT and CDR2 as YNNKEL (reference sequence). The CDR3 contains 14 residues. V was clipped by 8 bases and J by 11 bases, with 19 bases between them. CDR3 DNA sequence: TGTGCCAGCGGAATGGTGGGGGAAGCGCCACCCCTCCACTTT. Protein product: CASGMVGEAPPLHF.

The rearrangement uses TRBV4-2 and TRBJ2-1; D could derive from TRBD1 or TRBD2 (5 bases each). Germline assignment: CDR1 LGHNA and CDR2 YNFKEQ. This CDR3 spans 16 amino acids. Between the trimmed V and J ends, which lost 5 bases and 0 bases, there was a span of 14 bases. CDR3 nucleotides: TGTGCCAGCAGCGGTTTCGAGGGGAACTCCTACAATGAGCAGTTCTTC. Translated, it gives CASSGFEGNSYNEQFF.

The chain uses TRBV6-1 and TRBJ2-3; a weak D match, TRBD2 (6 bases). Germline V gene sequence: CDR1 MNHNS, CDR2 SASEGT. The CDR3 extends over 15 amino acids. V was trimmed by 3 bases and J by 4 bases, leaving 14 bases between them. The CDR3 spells CASSDRVGSADTQYF. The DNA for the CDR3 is TGTGCCAGCAGTGACCGGGTCGGGAGCGCAGATACGCAGTATTTT.

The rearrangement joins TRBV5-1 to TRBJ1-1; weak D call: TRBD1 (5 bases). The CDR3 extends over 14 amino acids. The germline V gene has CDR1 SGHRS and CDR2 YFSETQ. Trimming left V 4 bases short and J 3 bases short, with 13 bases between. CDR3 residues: CASSPGEGYTEAFF. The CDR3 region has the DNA TGCGCCAGCAGCCCGGGGGAGGGTTACACTGAAGCTTTCTTT.

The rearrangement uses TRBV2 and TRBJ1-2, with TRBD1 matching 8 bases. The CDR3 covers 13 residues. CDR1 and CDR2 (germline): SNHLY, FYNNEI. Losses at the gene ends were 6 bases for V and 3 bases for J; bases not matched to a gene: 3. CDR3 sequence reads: CASRMDRDYGYTF. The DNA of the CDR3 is TGTGCCAGCAGGATGGACAGGGACTATGGCTACACCTTC. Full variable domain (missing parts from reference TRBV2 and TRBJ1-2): EPEVTQTPSHQVTQMGQEVILRCVPISNHLYFYWYRQILGQKVEFLVSFYNNEISEKSEIFDDQFSVERPDGSNFTLKIRSTKLEDSAMYFCASRMDRDYGYTFGSGTRLTVV.

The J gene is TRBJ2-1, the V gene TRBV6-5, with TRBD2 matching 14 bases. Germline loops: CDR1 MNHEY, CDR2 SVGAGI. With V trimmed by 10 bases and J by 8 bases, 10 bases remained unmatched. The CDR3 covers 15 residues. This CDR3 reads CATALTSGGAYEQFF. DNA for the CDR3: TGTGCCACCGCCCTGACTAGCGGGGGGGCATATGAGCAGTTCTTC.

For the CDR3, the DNA is TGTGCCAGCAGCGGAGGTCAGACGATTTTGAAGCAGTATTTT. Its protein product is CASSGGQTILKQYF. The chain carries TRBV6-5 and TRBJ2-3; a possible D gene is TRBD2 (5 bases). V was pared by 6 bases and J by 11 bases, with 21 bases between. Germline V lookup: CDR1 MNHEY, CDR2 SVGAGI. The CDR3 runs 14 residues.

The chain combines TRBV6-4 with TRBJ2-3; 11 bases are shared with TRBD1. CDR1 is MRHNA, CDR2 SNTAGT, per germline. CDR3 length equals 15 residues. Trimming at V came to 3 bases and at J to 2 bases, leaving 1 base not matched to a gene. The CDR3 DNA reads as TGTGCCAGCAGTGAGGACAGGGGGCACACAGATACGCAGTATTTT. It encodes CASSEDRGHTDTQYF.

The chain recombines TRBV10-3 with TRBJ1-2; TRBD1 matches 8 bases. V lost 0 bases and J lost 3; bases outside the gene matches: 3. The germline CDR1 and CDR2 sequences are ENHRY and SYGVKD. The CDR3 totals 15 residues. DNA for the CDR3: TGTGCCATCAGTGAGTCCGGACAGGGCGACTATGGCTACACCTTC. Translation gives CAISESGQGDYGYTF.

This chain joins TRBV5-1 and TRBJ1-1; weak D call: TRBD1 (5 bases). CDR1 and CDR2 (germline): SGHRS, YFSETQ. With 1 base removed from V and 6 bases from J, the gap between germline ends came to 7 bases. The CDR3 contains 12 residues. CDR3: CASSLMGPEAFF. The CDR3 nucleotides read TGCGCCAGCAGCTTGATGGGGCCTGAAGCTTTCTTT. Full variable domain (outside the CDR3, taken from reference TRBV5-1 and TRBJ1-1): KAGVTQTPRYLIKTRGQQVTLSCSPISGHRSVSWYQQTPGQGLQFLFEYFSETQRNKGNFPGRFSGRQFSNSRSEMNVSTLELGDSALYLCASSLMGPEAFFGQGTRLTVV.

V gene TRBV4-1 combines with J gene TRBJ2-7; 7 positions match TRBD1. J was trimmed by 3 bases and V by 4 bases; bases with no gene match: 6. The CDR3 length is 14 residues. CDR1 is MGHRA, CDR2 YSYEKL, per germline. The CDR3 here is CASSPGTEHYEQYF. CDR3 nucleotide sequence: TGCGCCAGCAGCCCCGGGACAGAACACTACGAGCAGTACTTC.

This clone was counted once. Here the CDR3 reads CASSQARGGETQYF. The CDR3 nucleotides read TGTGCCAGCAGCCAAGCTCGGGGCGGAGAGACCCAGTACTTC. The V call is TRBV3-1 (or the pseudogene TRBV3-2), the J call TRBJ2-5; D may be TRBD1 or TRBD2 (5 bases each). V was clipped by 1 base and J by 4 bases, with 10 bases between them. The CDR3 spans 14 residues. Germline V lookup: CDR1 LGHDT, CDR2 YNNKEL (reference sequence).

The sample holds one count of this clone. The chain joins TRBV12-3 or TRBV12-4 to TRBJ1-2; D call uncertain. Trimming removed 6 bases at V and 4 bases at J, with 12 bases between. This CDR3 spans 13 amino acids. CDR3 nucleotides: TGTGCCAGCAGCCCGGCCGGGAGCTATGGCTACACCTTC. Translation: CASSPAGSYGYTF.

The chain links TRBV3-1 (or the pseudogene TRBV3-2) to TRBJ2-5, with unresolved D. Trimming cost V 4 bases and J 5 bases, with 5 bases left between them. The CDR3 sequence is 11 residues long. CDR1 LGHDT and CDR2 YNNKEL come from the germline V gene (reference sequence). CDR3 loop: CASSLWETQYF. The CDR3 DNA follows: TGTGCCAGCAGCCTCTGGGAGACCCAGTACTTC.

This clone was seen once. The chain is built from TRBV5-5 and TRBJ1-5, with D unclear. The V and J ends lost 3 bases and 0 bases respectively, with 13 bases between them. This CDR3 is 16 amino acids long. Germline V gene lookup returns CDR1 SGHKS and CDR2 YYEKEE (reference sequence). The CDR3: CASSSSPRDSNQPQHF. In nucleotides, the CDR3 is TGTGCCAGCAGCTCCTCCCCCCGGGATAGCAATCAGCCCCAGCATTTT. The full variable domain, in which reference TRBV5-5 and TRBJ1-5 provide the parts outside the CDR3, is DAGVTQSPTHLIKTRGQQVTLRCSPISGHKSVSWYQQVLGQGPQFIFQYYEKEERGRGNFPDRFSARQFPNYSSELNVNALLLGDSALYLCASSSSPRDSNQPQHFGDGTRLSIL.

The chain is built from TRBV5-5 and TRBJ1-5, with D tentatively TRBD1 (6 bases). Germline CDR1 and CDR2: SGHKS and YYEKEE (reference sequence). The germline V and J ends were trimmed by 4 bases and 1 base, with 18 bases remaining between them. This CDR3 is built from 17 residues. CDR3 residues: CASSPIGTPTSNQPQHF. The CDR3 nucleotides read TGTGCCAGCAGCCCCATCGGGACACCCACGAGCAATCAGCCCCAGCATTTT.

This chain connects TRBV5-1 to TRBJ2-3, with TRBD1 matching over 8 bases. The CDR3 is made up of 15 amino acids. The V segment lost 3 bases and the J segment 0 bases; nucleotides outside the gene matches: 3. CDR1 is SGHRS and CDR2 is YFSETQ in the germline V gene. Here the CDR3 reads CASSSGTGSTDTQYF. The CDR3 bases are TGCGCCAGCAGCTCCGGGACAGGTAGCACAGATACGCAGTATTTT.

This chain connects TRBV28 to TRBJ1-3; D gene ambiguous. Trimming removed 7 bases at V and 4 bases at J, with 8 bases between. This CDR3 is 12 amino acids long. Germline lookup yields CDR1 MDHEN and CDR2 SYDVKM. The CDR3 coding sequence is TGTGCCAGCACTACCCTGGGAAACACCATATATTTT. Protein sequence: CASTTLGNTIYF.

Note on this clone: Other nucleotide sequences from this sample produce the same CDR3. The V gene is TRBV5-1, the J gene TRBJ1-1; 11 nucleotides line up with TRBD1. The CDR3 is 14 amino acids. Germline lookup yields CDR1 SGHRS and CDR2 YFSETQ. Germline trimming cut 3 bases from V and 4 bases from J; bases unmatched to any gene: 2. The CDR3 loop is CASSSGTGGTEAFF. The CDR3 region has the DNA TGCGCCAGCAGCTCGGGGACAGGGGGCACTGAAGCTTTCTTT.

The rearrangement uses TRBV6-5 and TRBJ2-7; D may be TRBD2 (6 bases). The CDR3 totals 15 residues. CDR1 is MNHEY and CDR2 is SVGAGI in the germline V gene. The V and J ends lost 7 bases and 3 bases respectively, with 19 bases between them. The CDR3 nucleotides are TGTGCCAGCAAGGCATTTATGGAGGGTAACTACGAGCAGTACTTC. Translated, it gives CASKAFMEGNYEQYF.

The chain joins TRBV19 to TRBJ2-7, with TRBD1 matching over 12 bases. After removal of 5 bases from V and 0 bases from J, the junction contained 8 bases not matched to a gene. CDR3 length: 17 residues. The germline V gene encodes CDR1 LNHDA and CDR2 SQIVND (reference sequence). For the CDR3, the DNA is TGTGCCAGTAGTCCGAGAGAGGGACAGGGGGCCTCCTACGAGCAGTACTTC. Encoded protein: CASSPREGQGASYEQYF. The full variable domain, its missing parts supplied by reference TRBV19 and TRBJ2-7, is DGGITQSPKYLFRKEGQNVTLSCEQNLNHDAMYWYRQDPGQGLRLIYYSQIVNDFQKGDIAEGYSVSREKKESFPLTVTSAQKNPTAFYLCASSPREGQGASYEQYFGPGTRLTVT.

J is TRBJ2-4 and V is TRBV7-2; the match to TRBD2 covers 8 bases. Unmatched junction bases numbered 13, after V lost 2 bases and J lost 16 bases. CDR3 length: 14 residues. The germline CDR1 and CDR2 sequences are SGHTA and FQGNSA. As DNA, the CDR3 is TGTGCCAGCAGCTTATACGATCGCGGGGGGCCGGCTTACTTC. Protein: CASSLYDRGGPAYF.

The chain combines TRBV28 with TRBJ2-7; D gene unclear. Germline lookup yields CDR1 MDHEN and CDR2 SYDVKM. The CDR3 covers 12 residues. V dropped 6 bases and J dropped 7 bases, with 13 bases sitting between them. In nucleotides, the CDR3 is TGTGCCAGCAGGCCCAGATTGGGTGAGCAGTACTTC. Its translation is CASRPRLGEQYF.

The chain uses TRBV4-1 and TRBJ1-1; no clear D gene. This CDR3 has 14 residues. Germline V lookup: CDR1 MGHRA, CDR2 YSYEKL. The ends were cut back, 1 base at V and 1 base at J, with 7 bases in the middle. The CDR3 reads CASSQVEGNTEAFF. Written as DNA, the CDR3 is TGCGCCAGCAGCCAAGTTGAAGGGAACACTGAAGCTTTCTTT.